The rows below give T cell receptor beta chains drawn from one sample of a study of identifying expanded T cells in peripheral blood. The table came from immunoSEQ multiplex PCR; TCRdb's copy has only in-frame clones and leaves some out. The sample lists some 78,000 clones, roughly 91% occurring once. The sample comprised blood. These receptors all stem from a person aged 18 to 75 in good health. Each CDR3 is given with its conserved first and last residue. The D gene is left open where the match is weak. Clone size is shown for a subset of rows, as once, few, many or a class of expanded clone.

length	D	V	size	J	CDR3	DNA
15	.	TRBV5-4	.	TRBJ2-5	CASSTRGGLQETQYF	TGTGCCAGCAGCACGAGGGGGGGCCTCCAAGAGACCCAGTACTTC
15	.	TRBV5-6	.	TRBJ1-1	CASSLGEGMNTEAFF	TGTGCCAGCAGCTTGGGCGAAGGGATGAACACTGAAGCTTTCTTT
15	.	TRBV5-1	.	TRBJ1-1	CASRSPGTLNTEAFF	TGCGCCAGCAGATCCCCGGGCACTTTGAACACTGAAGCTTTCTTT
12	.	TRBV7-2	.	TRBJ2-5	CASSFSGGEQYF	TGTGCCAGCAGCTTCTCCGGGGGAGAGCAGTACTTC
15	.	TRBV5-1	.	TRBJ1-1	CASSPNVGVNTEAFF	TGCGCCAGCAGCCCTAACGTGGGGGTTAACACTGAAGCTTTCTTT
15	.	TRBV5-1	.	TRBJ2-5	CASSLTATAQETQYF	TGCGCCAGCAGCTTGACAGCAACGGCACAAGAGACCCAGTACTTC
17	.	TRBV19	.	TRBJ2-7	CASSIGPAAQKVYEQYF	TGTGCCAGTAGTATAGGCCCGGCAGCCCAAAAGGTCTACGAGCAGTACTTC
14	.	TRBV27	few	TRBJ2-1	CASSPLSSYNEQFF	TGTGCCAGCAGTCCCTTGAGCTCCTACAATGAGCAGTTCTTC
16	.	TRBV5-8	.	TRBJ1-1	CASSLAAGHLNTEAFF	TGTGCCAGCAGCTTGGCCGCCGGACACCTGAACACTGAAGCTTTCTTT
17	TRBD2	TRBV18	.	TRBJ2-1	CASSPLESGGFYNEQFF	TGTGCCAGCTCACCCCTCGAGAGCGGGGGGTTTTACAATGAGCAGTTCTTC
14	.	TRBV18	.	TRBJ1-5	CASSGGRGNQPQHF	TGTGCCAGCTCAGGGGGTAGAGGCAATCAGCCCCAGCATTTT
16	TRBD1	TRBV18	.	TRBJ1-4	CASSPGQPATNEKLFF	TGTGCCAGCTCACCGGGACAGCCTGCAACTAATGAAAAACTGTTTTTT
14	.	TRBV18	.	TRBJ1-2	CASSLERFLYGYTF	TGTGCCAGCTCACTGGAGCGGTTCCTCTATGGCTACACCTTC
14	TRBD1	TRBV11-2	.	TRBJ2-7	CASTVDRGRYEQYF	TGTGCCAGCACCGTAGACAGGGGTCGGTACGAGCAGTACTTC
14	TRBD1	TRBV6-6	.	TRBJ2-7	CASSRQGSSYEQYF	TGTGCCAGCAGTAGACAGGGGAGCTCCTACGAGCAGTACTTC
15	.	TRBV18	.	TRBJ1-5	CASSRASGGNQPQHF	TGTGCCAGCTCCCGGGCCTCGGGGGGCAATCAGCCCCAGCATTTT
15	.	TRBV7-8	.	TRBJ1-1	CASSPRRGANTEAFF	TGTGCCAGCAGCCCACGACGCGGGGCGAACACTGAAGCTTTCTTT
15	.	TRBV7-2	few	TRBJ2-3	CASSFRVPSTDTQYF	TGTGCCAGCAGCTTCCGGGTCCCCAGCACAGATACGCAGTATTTT
15	TRBD2	TRBV11-2	.	TRBJ2-1	CASSFTSGRYNEQFF	TGTGCCAGCAGCTTCACTAGCGGGCGCTACAATGAGCAGTTCTTC
15	.	TRBV19	once	TRBJ2-3	CASSPDGQPTDTQYF	TGTGCCAGTAGTCCCGACGGTCAACCCACAGATACGCAGTATTTT
13	TRBD1	TRBV6-5	few	TRBJ2-7	CASSRGQSYEQYF	TGTGCCAGCAGCCGGGGACAGTCCTACGAGCAGTACTTC
18	TRBD2	TRBV4-3	.	TRBJ2-1	CASSQGTSGVRGYNEQFF	TGCGCCAGCAGCCAGGGGACTAGCGGGGTTCGTGGCTACAATGAGCAGTTCTTC
14	.	TRBV13	.	TRBJ2-1	CASSPITRGYEQFF	TGTGCCAGCAGCCCTATCACGAGGGGGTATGAACAGTTCTTC
13	.	TRBV5-1	.	TRBJ2-7	CASSLESSYEQYF	TGCGCCAGCAGCTTGGAGAGCTCCTACGAGCAGTACTTC
13	TRBD1	TRBV7-6	few	TRBJ2-7	CASSLGQGVGQYF	TGTGCCAGCAGCTTAGGACAGGGGGTCGGGCAGTACTTC
13	.	TRBV29-1	.	TRBJ2-3	CSVRGAISPTQYF	TGCAGCGTGAGGGGGGCGATATCCCCTACGCAGTATTTT
16	.	TRBV19	.	TRBJ1-5	CASSIDRLYSNQPQHF	TGTGCCAGTAGTATCGACAGACTCTATAGCAATCAGCCCCAGCATTTT
17	.	TRBV18	.	TRBJ1-6	CASSQAVGVNAGSPLHF	TGTGCCAGCTCACAAGCGGTTGGAGTCAACGCGGGATCACCCCTCCACTTT
14	.	TRBV27	.	TRBJ2-5	CASSLGRAQETQYF	TGTGCCAGCAGTTTGGGGCGGGCCCAAGAGACCCAGTACTTC
15	.	TRBV7-9	.	TRBJ2-3	CASRPADKSTDTQYF	TGTGCCAGCAGGCCCGCCGACAAAAGCACAGATACGCAGTATTTT
14	.	TRBV18	.	TRBJ1-4	CASSPRGWDEKLFF	TGTGCCAGCTCACCGCGCGGGTGGGATGAAAAACTGTTTTTT
14	TRBD1	TRBV7-2	.	TRBJ1-5	CASSGQAFNQPQHF	TGTGCCAGCAGCGGACAGGCCTTCAATCAGCCCCAGCATTTT
14	.	TRBV6-1	.	TRBJ1-5	CASREGGAHQPQHF	TGTGCCAGCAGAGAGGGGGGCGCCCATCAGCCCCAGCATTTT
17	.	TRBV27	once	TRBJ2-3	CASSFDYTMFYLDTQYF	TGTGCCAGCAGTTTTGACTACACAATGTTTTATCTCGATACGCAGTATTTT
16	.	TRBV19	.	TRBJ1-3	CASSPRASSSGNTIYF	TGTGCCAGTAGTCCGCGGGCCTCCAGCTCTGGAAACACCATATATTTT
14	.	TRBV7-9	.	TRBJ2-1	CASTLGGWGNEQFF	TGTGCCAGCACCCTCGGAGGCTGGGGCAATGAGCAGTTCTTC
15	TRBD2	TRBV28	.	TRBJ2-1	CASSLAGAQYNEQFF	TGTGCCAGCAGCCTAGCGGGGGCCCAATACAATGAGCAGTTCTTC
17	TRBD1	TRBV7-2	.	TRBJ2-2	CASSNTSATGLTGELFF	TGTGCCAGCAGCAACACGTCCGCGACAGGGTTAACCGGGGAGCTGTTTTTT
12	.	TRBV15	once	TRBJ2-5	CATSRPQGTQYF	TGTGCCACCAGCAGACCACAGGGGACCCAGTACTTC
14	TRBD2	TRBV6-1	.	TRBJ2-7	CASTPGLAAFEQYF	TGTGCCAGCACCCCGGGACTAGCGGCATTCGAGCAGTACTTC
19	.	TRBV7-2	once	TRBJ1-3	CASSLRGRANYHSGNTIYF	TGTGCCAGCAGCTTACGAGGCAGGGCAAACTATCACTCTGGAAACACCATATATTTT
14	.	TRBV5-1	once	TRBJ2-1	CASSLPSGDNEQFF	TGCGCCAGCAGCTTACCGAGTGGCGACAATGAGCAGTTCTTC
13	.	TRBV7-9	once	TRBJ2-5	CASSLTPQETQYF	TGTGCCAGCAGCTTAACACCTCAAGAGACCCAGTACTTC
13	.	TRBV6-5	once	TRBJ2-7	CASSYRGTHEQYF	TGTGCCAGCAGTTACCGGGGTACCCACGAGCAGTACTTC
14	TRBD1	TRBV6-5	.	TRBJ1-1	CASSRDRGGTEAFF	TGTGCCAGCAGTCGCGACAGGGGTGGGACTGAAGCTTTCTTT
14	.	TRBV6-6	.	TRBJ1-2	CASQKEDAARGYTF	TGTGCCAGCCAAAAGGAGGATGCGGCCAGGGGCTACACCTTC
16	.	TRBV7-9	.	TRBJ2-1	CASSIGQLSSYNEQFF	TGTGCCAGCAGCATCGGACAGTTAAGCTCCTACAATGAGCAGTTCTTC
15	TRBD1	TRBV13	.	TRBJ1-2	CASSSGQGTSYGYTF	TGTGCCAGCAGCTCGGGACAGGGGACGAGCTATGGCTACACCTTC
14	.	TRBV14	.	TRBJ1-2	CASSQSGGNYGYTF	TGTGCCAGCAGCCAATCCGGAGGAAACTATGGCTACACCTTC
13	TRBD1	TRBV2	.	TRBJ2-7	CASSRWTGSEQYF	TGTGCCAGCAGTCGGTGGACAGGGAGCGAGCAGTACTTC
11	TRBD2	TRBV20-1	.	TRBJ2-1	CSAPAGVEQFF	TGCAGTGCTCCGGCGGGGGTGGAGCAGTTCTTC
15	.	TRBV6-6	once	TRBJ2-6	CASSYERAGANVLTF	TGTGCCAGCAGTTACGAGAGAGCGGGGGCCAACGTCCTGACTTTC
13	.	TRBV7-2	.	TRBJ2-1	CASSSRSYNEQFF	TGTGCCAGCAGCTCCAGGTCCTACAATGAGCAGTTCTTC